This T cell receptor beta chain was found in a study of cytotoxic CD8 clonotypes in ibrutinib-treated CLL. Measured with immunoSEQ multiplex PCR; TCRdb has only the in-frame clones, and not every one. This sample has about 25,000 clones, with 75% to 85% found just once. The CDR3 length is 15 residues. V lost 3 bases to trimming and J lost 2 bases; unmatched junction nucleotides: 5. Germline assignment: CDR1 MNHEY and CDR2 SMNVEV (reference sequence). This sequence originates from a human donor with chronic lymphocytic leukemia. The V gene is TRBV27, the J gene TRBJ2-5; 8 bases are a match to TRBD1. The material was PBMCs, obtained after 24 months of ibrutinib treatment. Here the CDR3 DNA reads TGTGCCAGCAGTTTTACTCGACAGGGGCAAGAGACCCAGTACTTC. Encoded protein: CASSFTRQGQETQYF.